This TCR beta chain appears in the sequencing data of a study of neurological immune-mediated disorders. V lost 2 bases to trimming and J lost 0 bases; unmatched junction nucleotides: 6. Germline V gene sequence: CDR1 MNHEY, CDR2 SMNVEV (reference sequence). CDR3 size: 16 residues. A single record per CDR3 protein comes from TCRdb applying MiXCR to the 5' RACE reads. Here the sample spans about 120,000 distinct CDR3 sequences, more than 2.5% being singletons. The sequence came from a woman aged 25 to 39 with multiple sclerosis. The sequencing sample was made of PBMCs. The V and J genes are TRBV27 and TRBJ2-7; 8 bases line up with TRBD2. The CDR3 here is CASSLIGGGYSYEQYF. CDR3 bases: TGTGCCAGCAGTTTAATTGGCGGGGGGTACTCCTACGAGCAGTACTTC.